This TCR beta chain was observed in a study of OX40 agonist ivuxolimab in advanced cancers. Study in general: Prior anti-PD-1, anti-PD-L1 or anti-CTLA-4 therapy did not bar entry, and about 40% had some.

General observations from the study: Averaging showed that CD8+ T cells had more expanded clones than CD4+ did.

Comment on this clone: The target antigen is unknown.

Method: immunoSEQ multiplex PCR; TCRdb's copy keeps in-frame clones and lacks some. The sample has roughly 75,000 clones; 86% are singletons. Specimen: CD4+ or CD8+ T cells sorted from blood, collected in a trial of the OX40 agonist ivuxolimab. This receptor was identified in an adult with an advanced solid tumor such as melanoma, head and neck, liver or kidney cancer.

In DNA form, the CDR3 reads TGTGCCAGCAGTCAATTCTTAATTTCCTACAATGAGCAGTTCTTC. Protein sequence: CASSQFLISYNEQFF. This sequence joins TRBV2 and TRBJ2-1, with D uncertain. The V end lost 5 bases, the J end lost 1 base, and 12 bases lay between the germline ends. The CDR3 totals 15 residues. Germline CDR1 and CDR2: SNHLY and FYNNEI.